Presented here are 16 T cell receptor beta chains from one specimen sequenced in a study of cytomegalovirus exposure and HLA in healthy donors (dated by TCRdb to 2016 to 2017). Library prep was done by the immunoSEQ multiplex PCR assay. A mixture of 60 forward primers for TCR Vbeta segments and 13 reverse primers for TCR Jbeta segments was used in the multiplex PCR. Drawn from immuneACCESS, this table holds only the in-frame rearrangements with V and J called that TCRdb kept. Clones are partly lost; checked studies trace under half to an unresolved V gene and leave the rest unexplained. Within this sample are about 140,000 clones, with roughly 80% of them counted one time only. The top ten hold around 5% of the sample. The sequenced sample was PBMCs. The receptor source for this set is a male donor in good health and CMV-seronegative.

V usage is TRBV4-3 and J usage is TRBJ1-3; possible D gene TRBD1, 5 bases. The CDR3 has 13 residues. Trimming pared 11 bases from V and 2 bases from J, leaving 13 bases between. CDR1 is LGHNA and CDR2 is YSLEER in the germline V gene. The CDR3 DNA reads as TGCGCCCGGGGGGGGAAGGCTGGAAACACCATATATTTT. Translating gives CARGGKAGNTIYF.

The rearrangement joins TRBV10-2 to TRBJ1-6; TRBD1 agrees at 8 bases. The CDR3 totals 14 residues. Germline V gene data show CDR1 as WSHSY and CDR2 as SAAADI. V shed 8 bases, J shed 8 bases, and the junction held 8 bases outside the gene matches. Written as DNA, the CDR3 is TGCGCCAGCGCCGAGCGGACAGGGTATTCACCCCTCCACTTT. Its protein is CASAERTGYSPLHF.

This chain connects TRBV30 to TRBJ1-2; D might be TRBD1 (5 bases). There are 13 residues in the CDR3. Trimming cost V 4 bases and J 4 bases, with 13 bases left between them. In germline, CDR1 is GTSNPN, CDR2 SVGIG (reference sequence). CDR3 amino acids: CAWTRVAPYGYTF. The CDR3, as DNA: TGTGCCTGGACCAGGGTAGCTCCCTATGGCTACACCTTC.

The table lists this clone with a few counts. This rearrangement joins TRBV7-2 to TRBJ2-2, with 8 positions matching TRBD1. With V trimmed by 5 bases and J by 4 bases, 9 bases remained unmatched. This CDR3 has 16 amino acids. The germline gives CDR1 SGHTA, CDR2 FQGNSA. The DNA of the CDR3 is TGTGCCAGCAGCCAAACAGGGGGATCGGGCACCGGGGAGCTGTTTTTT. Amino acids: CASSQTGGSGTGELFF.

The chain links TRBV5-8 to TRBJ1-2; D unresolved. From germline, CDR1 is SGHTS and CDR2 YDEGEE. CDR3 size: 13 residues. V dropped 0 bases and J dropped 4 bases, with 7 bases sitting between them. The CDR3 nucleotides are TGTGCCAGCAGCTTGGTCCAGGTCTATGGCTACACCTTC. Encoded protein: CASSLVQVYGYTF.

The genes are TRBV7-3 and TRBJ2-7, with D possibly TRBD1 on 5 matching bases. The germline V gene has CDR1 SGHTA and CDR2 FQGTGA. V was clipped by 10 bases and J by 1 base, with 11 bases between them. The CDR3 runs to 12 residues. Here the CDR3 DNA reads TGTGCCACCTTTACAGGATCCTACGAGCAGTACTTC. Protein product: CATFTGSYEQYF.

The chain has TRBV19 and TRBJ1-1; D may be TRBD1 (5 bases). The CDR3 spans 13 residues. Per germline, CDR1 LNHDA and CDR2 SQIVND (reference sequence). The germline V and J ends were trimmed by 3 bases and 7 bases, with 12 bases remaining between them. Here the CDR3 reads CASSIKGSIEAFF. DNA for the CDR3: TGTGCCAGTAGTATTAAGGGGTCCATTGAAGCTTTCTTT. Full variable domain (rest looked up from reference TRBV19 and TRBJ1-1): DGGITQSPKYLFRKEGQNVTLSCEQNLNHDAMYWYRQDPGQGLRLIYYSQIVNDFQKGDIAEGYSVSREKKESFPLTVTSAQKNPTAFYLCASSIKGSIEAFFGQGTRLTVV.

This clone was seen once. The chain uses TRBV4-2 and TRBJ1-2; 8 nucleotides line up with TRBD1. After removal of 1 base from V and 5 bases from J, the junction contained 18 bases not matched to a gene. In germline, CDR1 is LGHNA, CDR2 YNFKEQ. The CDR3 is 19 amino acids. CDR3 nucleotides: TGTGCCAGCAGCCAAGTTGGACAGGGAGGGATGGTGCTTAGGTATGGCTACACCTTC. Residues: CASSQVGQGGMVLRYGYTF.

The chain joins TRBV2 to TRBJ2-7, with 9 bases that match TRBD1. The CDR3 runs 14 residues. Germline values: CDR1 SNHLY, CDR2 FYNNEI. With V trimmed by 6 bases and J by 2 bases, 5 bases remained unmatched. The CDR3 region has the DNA TGTGCCAGCAGCGGGACAGGGACGCCCTACGAGCAGTACTTC. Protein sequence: CASSGTGTPYEQYF.

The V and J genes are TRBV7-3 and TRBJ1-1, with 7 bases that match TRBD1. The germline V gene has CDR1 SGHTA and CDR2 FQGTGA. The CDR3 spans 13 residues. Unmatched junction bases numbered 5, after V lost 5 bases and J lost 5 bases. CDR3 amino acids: CASSRQGNTEAFF. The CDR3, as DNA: TGTGCCAGCAGCCGACAGGGAAATACTGAAGCTTTCTTT.

CDR3 sequence reads: CASSLLGVGDTQYF. The CDR3 DNA is TGTGCCAGCAGCTTGCTAGGGGTTGGAGATACGCAGTATTTT. V and J are TRBV5-4 and TRBJ2-3, with D tentatively TRBD1 (5 bases). V shed 1 base and J shed 5 bases, with 11 bases lying between them. The germline V gene encodes CDR1 SGHNT and CDR2 YYREEE (reference sequence). This CDR3 spans 14 amino acids. Looking up the rest from reference TRBV5-4 and TRBJ2-3 gives the full variable domain: ETGVTQSPTHLIKTRGQQVTLRCSSQSGHNTVSWYQQALGQGPQFIFQYYREEENGRGNFPPRFSGLQFPNYSSELNVNALELDDSALYLCASSLLGVGDTQYFGPGTRLTVL.

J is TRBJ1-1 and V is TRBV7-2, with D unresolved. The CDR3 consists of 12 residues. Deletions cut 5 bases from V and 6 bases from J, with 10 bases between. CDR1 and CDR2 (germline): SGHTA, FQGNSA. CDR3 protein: CASSAGGPEAFF. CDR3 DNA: TGTGCCAGCAGCGCAGGTGGTCCTGAAGCTTTCTTT.

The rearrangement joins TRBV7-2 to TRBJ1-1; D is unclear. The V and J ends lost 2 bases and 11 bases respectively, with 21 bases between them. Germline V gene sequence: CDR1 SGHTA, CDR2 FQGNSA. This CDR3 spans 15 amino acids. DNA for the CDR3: TGTGCCAGCAGCTTACTGGGCCATAAAAATGATGGGGCTTTCTTT. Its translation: CASSLLGHKNDGAFF.

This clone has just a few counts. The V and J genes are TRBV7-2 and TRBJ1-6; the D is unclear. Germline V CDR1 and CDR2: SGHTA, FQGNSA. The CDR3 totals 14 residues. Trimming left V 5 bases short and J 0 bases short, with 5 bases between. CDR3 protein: CASSKSSYNSPLHF. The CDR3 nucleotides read TGTGCCAGCAGCAAGAGCTCCTATAATTCACCCCTCCACTTT.

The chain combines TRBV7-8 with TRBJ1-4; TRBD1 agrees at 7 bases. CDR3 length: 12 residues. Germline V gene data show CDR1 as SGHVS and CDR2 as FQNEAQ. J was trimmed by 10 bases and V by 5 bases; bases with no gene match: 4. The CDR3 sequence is CASSPGQLKLFF. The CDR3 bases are TGTGCCAGCAGCCCGGGACAGCTAAAACTGTTTTTT.

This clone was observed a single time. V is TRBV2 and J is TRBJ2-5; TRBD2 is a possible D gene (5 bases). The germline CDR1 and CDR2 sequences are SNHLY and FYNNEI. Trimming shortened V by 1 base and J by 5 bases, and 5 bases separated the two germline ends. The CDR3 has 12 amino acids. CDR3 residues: CASSEERETQYF. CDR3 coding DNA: TGTGCCAGCAGTGAAGAGCGGGAGACCCAGTACTTC.